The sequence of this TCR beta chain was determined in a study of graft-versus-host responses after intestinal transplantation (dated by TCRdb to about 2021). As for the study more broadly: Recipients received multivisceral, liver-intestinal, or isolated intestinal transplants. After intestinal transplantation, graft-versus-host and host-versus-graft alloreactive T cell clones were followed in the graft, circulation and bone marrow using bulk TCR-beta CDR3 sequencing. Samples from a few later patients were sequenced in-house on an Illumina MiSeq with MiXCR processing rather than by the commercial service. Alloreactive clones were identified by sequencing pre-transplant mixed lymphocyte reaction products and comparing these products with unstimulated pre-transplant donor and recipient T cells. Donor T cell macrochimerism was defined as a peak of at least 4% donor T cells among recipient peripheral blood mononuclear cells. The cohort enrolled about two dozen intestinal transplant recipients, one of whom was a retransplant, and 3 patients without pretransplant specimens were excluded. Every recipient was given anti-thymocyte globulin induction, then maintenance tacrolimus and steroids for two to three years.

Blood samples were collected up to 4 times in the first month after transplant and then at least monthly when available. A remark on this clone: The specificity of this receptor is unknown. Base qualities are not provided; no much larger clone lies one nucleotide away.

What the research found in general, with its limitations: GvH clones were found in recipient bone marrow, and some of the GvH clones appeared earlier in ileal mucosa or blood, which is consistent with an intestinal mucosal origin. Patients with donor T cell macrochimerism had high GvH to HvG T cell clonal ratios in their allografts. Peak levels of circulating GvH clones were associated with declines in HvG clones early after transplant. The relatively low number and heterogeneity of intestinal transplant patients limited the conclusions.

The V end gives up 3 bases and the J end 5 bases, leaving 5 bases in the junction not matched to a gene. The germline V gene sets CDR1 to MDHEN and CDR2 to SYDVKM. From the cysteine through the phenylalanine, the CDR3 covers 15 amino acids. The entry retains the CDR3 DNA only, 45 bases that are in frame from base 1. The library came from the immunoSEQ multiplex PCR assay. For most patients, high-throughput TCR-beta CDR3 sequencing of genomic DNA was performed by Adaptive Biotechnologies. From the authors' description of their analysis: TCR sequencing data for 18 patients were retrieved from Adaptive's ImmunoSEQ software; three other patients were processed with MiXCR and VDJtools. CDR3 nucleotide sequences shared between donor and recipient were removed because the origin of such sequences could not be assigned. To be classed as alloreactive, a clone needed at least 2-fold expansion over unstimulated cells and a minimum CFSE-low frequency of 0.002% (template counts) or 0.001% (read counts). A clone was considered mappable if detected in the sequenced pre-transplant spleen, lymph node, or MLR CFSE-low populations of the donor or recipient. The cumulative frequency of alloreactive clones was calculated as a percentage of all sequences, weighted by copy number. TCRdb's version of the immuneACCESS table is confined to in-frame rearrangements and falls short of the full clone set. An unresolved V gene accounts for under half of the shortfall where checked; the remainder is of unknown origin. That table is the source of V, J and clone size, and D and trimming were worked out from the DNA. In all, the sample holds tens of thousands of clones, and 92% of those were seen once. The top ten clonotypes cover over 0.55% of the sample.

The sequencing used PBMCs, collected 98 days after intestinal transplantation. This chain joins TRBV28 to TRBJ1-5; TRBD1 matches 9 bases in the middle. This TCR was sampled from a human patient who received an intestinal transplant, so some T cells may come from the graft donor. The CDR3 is CASSFGTGLHQPQHF. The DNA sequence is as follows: TGTGCCAGCAGTTTTGGGACAGGGTTGCATCAGCCCCAGCATTTT.